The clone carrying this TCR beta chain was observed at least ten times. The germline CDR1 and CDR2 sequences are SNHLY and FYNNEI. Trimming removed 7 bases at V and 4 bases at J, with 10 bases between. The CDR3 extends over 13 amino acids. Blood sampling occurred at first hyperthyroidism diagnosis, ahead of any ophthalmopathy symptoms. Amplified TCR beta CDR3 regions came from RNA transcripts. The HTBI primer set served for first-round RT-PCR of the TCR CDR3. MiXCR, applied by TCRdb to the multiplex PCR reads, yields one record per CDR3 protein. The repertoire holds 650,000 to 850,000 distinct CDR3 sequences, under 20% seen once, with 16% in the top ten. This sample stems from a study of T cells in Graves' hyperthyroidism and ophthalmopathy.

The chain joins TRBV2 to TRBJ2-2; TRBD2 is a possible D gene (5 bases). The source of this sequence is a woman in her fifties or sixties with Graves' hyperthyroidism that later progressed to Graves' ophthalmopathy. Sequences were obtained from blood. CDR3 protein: CASKYAGTGELFF. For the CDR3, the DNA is TGTGCCAGCAAGTATGCGGGCACCGGGGAGCTGTTTTTT.